These T cell receptor beta chains were read from a single sample in a study of blood T cell repertoires in COVID-19. Assay used: immunoSEQ multiplex PCR; TCRdb lists only in-frame clones, some missing. The table includes roughly 110,000 clones, 84% detected once. The material sequenced was peripheral blood. These receptors were obtained from a human donor in a cohort sampled during active COVID-19. CDR3s include the opening cysteine and the closing phenylalanine or tryptophan. D genes are given only for firm matches. Size is omitted from some rows. Given values are once, few, many or a class for expanded clones.

d_call	clone_size	v_call	j_call	cdr3_aa	cdr3_nt
TRBD1	.	TRBV30	TRBJ1-6	CAWGGQGNNSPLHF	TGTGCCTGGGGGGGACAGGGGAATAATTCACCCCTCCACTTT
TRBD2	.	TRBV4-1	TRBJ2-7	CASSLASGRGYEQYF	TGCGCCAGCAGCCTCGCTAGCGGGAGGGGGTACGAGCAGTACTTC
TRBD2	.	TRBV5-1	TRBJ2-4	CASSLGGLAGGLGNIQYF	TGCGCCAGCAGCTTGGGGGGACTAGCGGGAGGGCTGGGAAACATTCAGTACTTC
.	.	TRBV2	TRBJ1-5	CASSEAGPAGNQPQHF	TGTGCCAGCAGTGAAGCGGGGCCGGCGGGCAATCAGCCCCAGCATTTT
TRBD1	.	TRBV28	TRBJ1-1	CASSTGGRTEAFF	TGTGCCAGCAGTACAGGGGGCAGGACTGAAGCTTTCTTT
TRBD1	few	TRBV9	TRBJ2-1	CASSVALGDRDNEQFF	TGTGCCAGCAGCGTAGCACTGGGGGACAGGGATAATGAGCAGTTCTTC
.	once	TRBV7-2	TRBJ2-1	CASSVMQGNEQFF	TGTGCCAGCAGCGTAATGCAGGGTAATGAGCAGTTCTTC
.	once	TRBV23-1	TRBJ2-2	CASSPGQRGSGRLFF	TGCGCCAGCAGTCCGGGACAAAGGGGCTCGGGGAGACTGTTTTTT
TRBD1	.	TRBV19	TRBJ2-5	CASSLGTGLQETQYF	TGTGCCAGTTCCCTCGGGACAGGCCTCCAAGAGACCCAGTACTTC
.	.	TRBV3-1/TRBV3-2	TRBJ1-6	CASSQDPGWSYNSPLHF	TGTGCCAGCAGCCAAGACCCAGGGTGGTCCTATAATTCACCCCTCCACTTT
.	.	TRBV12-3/TRBV12-4	TRBJ2-1	CDSSLLGEQFF	TGTGACAGCAGCCTCCTAGGTGAGCAGTTCTTC
.	.	TRBV14	TRBJ2-5	CASSQGRRETQYF	TGTGCCAGCAGCCAAGGCAGGAGGGAGACCCAGTACTTC
TRBD2	.	TRBV9	TRBJ2-1	CASSVDLAGVDEQFF	TGTGCCAGCAGCGTAGACCTAGCGGGAGTTGATGAGCAGTTCTTC
TRBD1	.	TRBV5-1	TRBJ2-5	CASSWDRPETQYF	TGCGCCAGCAGCTGGGACAGACCAGAGACCCAGTACTTC
.	.	TRBV6-5	TRBJ1-1	CASSYTGGRTEAFF	TGTGCCAGCAGTTATACCGGGGGGCGGACTGAAGCTTTCTTT
.	.	TRBV28	TRBJ1-5	CASSLPDRPLTPQHF	TGTGCCAGCAGTCTTCCCGACAGGCCACTAACGCCCCAGCATTTT